This T cell receptor (beta chain) was recorded in a study of graft-versus-host responses after intestinal transplantation (dated by TCRdb to the early 2020s). Turning to the overall study: The transplants that recipients received were multivisceral, liver-intestinal, or isolated intestinal. A cohort of about 26 intestinal transplant recipients, including one retransplant, was enrolled, and a few patients lacking pretransplant specimens were excluded. Alloreactive clones were identified by sequencing pre-transplant mixed lymphocyte reaction products and comparing these products with unstimulated pre-transplant donor and recipient T cells. Anti-thymocyte globulin induction was given to all recipients, followed by maintenance tacrolimus and steroids for two to four years. Donor T cell macrochimerism was defined as a peak of at least 4% donor T cells among recipient peripheral blood mononuclear cells. After intestinal transplantation, graft-versus-host and host-versus-graft alloreactive T cell clones in the graft, circulation and bone marrow were tracked using bulk TCR-beta CDR3 sequencing. Samples from a few later patients were sequenced in-house on an Illumina MiSeq with MiXCR processing rather than by the commercial service. Overall study results and their limits: Early after transplant, peak levels of circulating GvH clones were associated with declines in HvG clones. The conclusions were limited by the relatively low number and heterogeneity of the intestinal transplant patients. In patients with donor T cell macrochimerism, the allografts had high GvH to HvG T cell clonal ratios. GvH clones were detected in recipient bone marrow, and some of these GvH clones were observed earlier in ileal mucosa or blood, consistent with an intestinal mucosal origin.

On this clone: The specificity of this receptor is unknown. At one end the junction does not follow the germline gene, possibly because of a read error. The same CDR3 also results from other DNA sequences found in this sample.

CDR3 length: 15 amino acids, cysteine to phenylalanine. CDR3 DNA is the only sequence kept; it has 45 bases, read in frame from the first base. CDR1 SGHRS and CDR2 YFSETQ are derived from the germline V gene. Blood samples were collected up to 4 times in the first month after transplant and then at least monthly when available. Library method: the immunoSEQ multiplex PCR assay. For most patients, high-throughput TCR-beta CDR3 sequencing of genomic DNA was performed by Adaptive Biotechnologies. As for the authors' bioinformatics: Adaptive's ImmunoSEQ software supplied the TCR sequencing data for under 20 patients, while MiXCR and VDJtools were used to process a few other patients. CDR3 nucleotide sequences shared between donor and recipient were removed because the origin of such sequences could not be assigned. Alloreactive clones required at least 2-fold expansion over unstimulated cells and minimum CFSE-low frequency of 0.002% (template counts) or 0.001% (read counts). Clones were considered mappable if detected in sequenced pre-transplant spleen, lymph node, or MLR CFSE-low populations of the donor or recipient. The cumulative frequency of alloreactive clones was calculated as a percentage of all sequences, weighted by copy number. TCRdb carries this immuneACCESS record with in-frame sequences only. Its versions omit some clonotypes, under half of them owing to an unresolved V gene in the studies checked, with the rest unexplained. D and trimming come from the DNA, and the V and J calls and clone size come from that table. This sample lists under 25,000 clones; roughly 86% were detected once. 9.4% of the sample is in the top ten clones.

This sequence was found in a human patient who received an intestinal transplant, so some T cells may come from the graft donor. Sample: PBMCs, taken less than 240 days after intestinal transplant. The receptor chain draws on TRBV5-1 and TRBJ2-3, with TRBD1 as a weak D call on 6 bases. The CDR3 is CASSRSGAEGDTQYF. The DNA sequence is given as TGTGCCAGCAGCCGCTCAGGGGCCGAGGGGGATACGCAGTATTTT. The variable domain in full, with residues beyond the CDR3 obtained from the reference TRBV5-1 and TRBJ2-3 genes, is KAGVTQTPRYLIKTRGQQVTLSCSPISGHRSVSWYQQTPGQGLQFLFEYFSETQRNKGNFPGRFSGRQFSNSRSEMNVSTLELGDSALYLCASSRSGAEGDTQYFGPGTRLTVL.